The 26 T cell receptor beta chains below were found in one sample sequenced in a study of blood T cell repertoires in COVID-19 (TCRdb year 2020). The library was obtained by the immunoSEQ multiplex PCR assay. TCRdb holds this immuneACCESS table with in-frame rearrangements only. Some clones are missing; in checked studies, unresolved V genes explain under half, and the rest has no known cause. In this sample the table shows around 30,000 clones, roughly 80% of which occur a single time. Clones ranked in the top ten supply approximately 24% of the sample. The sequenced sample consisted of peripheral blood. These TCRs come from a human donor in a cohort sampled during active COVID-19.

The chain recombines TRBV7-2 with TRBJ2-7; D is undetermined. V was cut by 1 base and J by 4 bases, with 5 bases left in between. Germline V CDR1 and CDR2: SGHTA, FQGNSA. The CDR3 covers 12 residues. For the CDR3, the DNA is TGTGCCAGCAGCTTAGGAGAATACGAGCAGTACTTC. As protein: CASSLGEYEQYF.

CDR3 loop: CSALDRMTDTQYF. CDR3 DNA sequence: TGCAGCGCCCTAGACAGGATGACAGATACGCAGTATTTT. The genes are TRBV29-1 and TRBJ2-3, with D perhaps TRBD1 (6 bases). The germline V gene has CDR1 SQVTM and CDR2 ANQGSEA. The germline V and J ends were trimmed by 7 bases and 3 bases, with 14 bases remaining between them. This CDR3 is 13 amino acids long.

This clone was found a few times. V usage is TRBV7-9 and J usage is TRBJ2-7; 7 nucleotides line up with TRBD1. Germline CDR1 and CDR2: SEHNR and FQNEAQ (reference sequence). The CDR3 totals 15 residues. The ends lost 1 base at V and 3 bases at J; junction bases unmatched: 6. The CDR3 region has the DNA TGTGCCAGCAGCTTAGGGGACAGTTATAGCTACGAGCAGTACTTC. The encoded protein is CASSLGDSYSYEQYF.

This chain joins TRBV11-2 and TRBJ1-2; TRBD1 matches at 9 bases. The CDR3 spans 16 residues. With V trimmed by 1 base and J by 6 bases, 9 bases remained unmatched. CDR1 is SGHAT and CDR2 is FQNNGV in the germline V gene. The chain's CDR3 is CASSLASTGGNNGYTF. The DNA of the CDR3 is TGTGCCAGCAGCTTAGCCTCGACAGGGGGGAATAATGGCTACACCTTC.

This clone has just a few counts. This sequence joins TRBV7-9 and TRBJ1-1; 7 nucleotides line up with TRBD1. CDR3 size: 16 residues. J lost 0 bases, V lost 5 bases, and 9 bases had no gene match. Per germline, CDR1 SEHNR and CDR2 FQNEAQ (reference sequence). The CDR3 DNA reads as TGTGCCAGCAGCCGGTCAGGGGGGTCTATGAACACTGAAGCTTTCTTT. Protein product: CASSRSGGSMNTEAFF.

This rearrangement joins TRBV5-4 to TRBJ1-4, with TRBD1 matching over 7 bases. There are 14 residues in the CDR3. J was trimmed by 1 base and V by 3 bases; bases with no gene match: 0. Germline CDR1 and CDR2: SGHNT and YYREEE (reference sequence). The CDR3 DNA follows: TGTGCCAGCAGCTCAGGGGGAACTAATGAAAAACTGTTTTTT. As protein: CASSSGGTNEKLFF.

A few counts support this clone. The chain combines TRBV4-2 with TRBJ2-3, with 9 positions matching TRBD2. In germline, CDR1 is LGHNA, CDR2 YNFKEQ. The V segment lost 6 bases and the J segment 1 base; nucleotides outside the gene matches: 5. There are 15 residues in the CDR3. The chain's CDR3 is CASRGPSGGTDTQYF. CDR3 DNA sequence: TGTGCCAGCAGGGGGCCTAGCGGGGGCACAGATACGCAGTATTTT.

This CDR3 reads CATHASQGGQPQHF. CDR3 sequence (DNA): TGTGCCACCCATGCCTCACAGGGTGGTCAGCCCCAGCATTTT. The rearrangement uses TRBV2 and TRBJ1-5; D is possibly TRBD1 (6 bases). The germline V and J ends were trimmed by 10 bases and 6 bases, with 19 bases remaining between them. The CDR3 extends over 14 amino acids. Germline V gene lookup returns CDR1 SNHLY and CDR2 FYNNEI. Filled out from reference TRBV2 and TRBJ1-5, the complete variable domain reads EPEVTQTPSHQVTQMGQEVILRCVPISNHLYFYWYRQILGQKVEFLVSFYNNEISEKSEIFDDQFSVERPDGSNFTLKIRSTKLEDSAMYFCATHASQGGQPQHFGDGTRLSIL.

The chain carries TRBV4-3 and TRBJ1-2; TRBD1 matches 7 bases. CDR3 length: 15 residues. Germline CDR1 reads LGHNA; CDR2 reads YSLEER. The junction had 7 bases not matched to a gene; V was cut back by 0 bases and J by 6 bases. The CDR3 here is CASSQDLDRVDGYTF. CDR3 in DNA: TGCGCCAGCAGCCAAGATCTTGACAGGGTAGATGGCTACACCTTC.

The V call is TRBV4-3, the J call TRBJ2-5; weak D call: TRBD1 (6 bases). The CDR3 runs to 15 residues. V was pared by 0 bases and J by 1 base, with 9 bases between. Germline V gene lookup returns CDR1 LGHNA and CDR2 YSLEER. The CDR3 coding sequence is TGCGCCAGCAGCCAAGACGCAGGGGCCCAAGAGACCCAGTACTTC. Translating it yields CASSQDAGAQETQYF.

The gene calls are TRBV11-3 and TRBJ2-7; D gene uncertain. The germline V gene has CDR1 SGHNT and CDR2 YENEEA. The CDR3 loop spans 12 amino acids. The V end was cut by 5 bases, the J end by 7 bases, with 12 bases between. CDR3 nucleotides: TGTGCCAGCAGCGCCGAGCTTCGAGAGCAGTACTTC. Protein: CASSAELREQYF.

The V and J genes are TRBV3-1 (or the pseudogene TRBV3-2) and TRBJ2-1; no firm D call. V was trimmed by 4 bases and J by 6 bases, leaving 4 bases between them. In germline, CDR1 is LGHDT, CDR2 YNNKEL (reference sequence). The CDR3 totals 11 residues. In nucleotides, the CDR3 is TGTGCCAGCAGCCTCCTCAATGAGCAGTTCTTC. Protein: CASSLLNEQFF.

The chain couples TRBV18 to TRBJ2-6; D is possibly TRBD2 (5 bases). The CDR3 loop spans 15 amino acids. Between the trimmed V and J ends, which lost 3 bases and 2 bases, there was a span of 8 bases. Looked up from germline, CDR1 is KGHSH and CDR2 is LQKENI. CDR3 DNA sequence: TGTGCCAGCTCACCCCCGCGGGCTGGGGCCAACGTCCTGACTTTC. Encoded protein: CASSPPRAGANVLTF.

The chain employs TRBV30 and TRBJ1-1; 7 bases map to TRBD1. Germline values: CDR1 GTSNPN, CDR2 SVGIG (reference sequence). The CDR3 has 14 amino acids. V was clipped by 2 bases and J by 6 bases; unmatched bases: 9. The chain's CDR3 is CAWSLGSGTAEAFF. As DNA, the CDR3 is TGTGCCTGGAGTCTCGGGTCTGGGACAGCTGAAGCTTTCTTT.

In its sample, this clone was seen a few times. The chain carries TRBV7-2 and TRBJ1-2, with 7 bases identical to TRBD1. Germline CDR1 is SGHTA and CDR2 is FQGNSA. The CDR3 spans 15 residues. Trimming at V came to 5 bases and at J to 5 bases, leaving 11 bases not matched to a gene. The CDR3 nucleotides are TGTGCCAGCAGCCATCCGGGACAGTCCTTGTATGGCTACACCTTC. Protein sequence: CASSHPGQSLYGYTF.

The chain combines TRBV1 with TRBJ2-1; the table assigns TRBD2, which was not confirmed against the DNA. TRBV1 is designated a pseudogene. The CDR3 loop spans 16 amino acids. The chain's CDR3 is CTSSQRREPRDNEQFF. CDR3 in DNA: TGCACCAGCAGCCAAAGGCGGGAGCCTAGGGACAATGAGCAGTTCTTC.

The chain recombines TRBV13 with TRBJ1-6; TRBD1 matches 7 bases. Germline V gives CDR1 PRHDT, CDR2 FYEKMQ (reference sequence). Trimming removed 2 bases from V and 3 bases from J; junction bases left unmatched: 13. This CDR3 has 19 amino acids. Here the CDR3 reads CASSLRGDRLHVYNSPLHF. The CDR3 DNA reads TGTGCCAGCAGCTTAAGGGGGGACAGACTCCACGTCTATAATTCACCCCTCCACTTT.

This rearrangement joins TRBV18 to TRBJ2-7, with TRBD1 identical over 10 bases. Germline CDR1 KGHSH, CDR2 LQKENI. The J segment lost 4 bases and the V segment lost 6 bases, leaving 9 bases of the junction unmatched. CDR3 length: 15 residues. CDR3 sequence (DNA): TGTGCCAGCTCGCGGGACAGGGGAAGCGAGTACGAGCAGTACTTC. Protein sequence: CASSRDRGSEYEQYF.

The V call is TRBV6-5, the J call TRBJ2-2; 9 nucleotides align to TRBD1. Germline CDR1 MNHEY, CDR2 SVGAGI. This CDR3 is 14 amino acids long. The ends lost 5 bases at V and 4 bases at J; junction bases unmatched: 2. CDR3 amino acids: CASSRTGATGELFF. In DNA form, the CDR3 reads TGTGCCAGCAGTAGGACAGGGGCCACCGGGGAGCTGTTTTTT.

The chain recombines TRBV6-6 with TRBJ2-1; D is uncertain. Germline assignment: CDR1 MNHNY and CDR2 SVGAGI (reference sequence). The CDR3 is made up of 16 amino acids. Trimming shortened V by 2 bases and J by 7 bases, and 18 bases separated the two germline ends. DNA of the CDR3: TGTGCCAGCAGTTACCCCACTCTGTCTGGTCGGAATGAGCAGTTCTTC. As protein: CASSYPTLSGRNEQFF.

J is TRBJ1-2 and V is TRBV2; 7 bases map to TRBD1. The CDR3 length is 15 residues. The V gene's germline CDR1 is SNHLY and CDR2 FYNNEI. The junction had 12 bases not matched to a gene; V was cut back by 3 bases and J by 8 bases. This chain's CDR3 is CASSEVGGGAEGYTF. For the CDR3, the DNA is TGTGCCAGCAGTGAGGTTGGAGGGGGCGCAGAGGGCTACACCTTC.

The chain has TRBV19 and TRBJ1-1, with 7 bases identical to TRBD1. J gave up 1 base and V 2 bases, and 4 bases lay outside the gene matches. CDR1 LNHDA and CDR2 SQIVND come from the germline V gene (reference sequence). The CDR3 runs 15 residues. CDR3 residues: CASSISGQTNTEAFF. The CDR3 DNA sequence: TGTGCCAGTAGTATATCGGGACAGACGAACACTGAAGCTTTCTTT.

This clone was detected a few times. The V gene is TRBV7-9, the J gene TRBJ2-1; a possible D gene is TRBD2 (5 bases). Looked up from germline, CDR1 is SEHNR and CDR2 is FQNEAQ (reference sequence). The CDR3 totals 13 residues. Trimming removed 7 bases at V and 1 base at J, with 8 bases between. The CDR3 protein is CASTERSYNEQFF. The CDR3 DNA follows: TGTGCCAGCACGGAGCGGTCCTACAATGAGCAGTTCTTC.

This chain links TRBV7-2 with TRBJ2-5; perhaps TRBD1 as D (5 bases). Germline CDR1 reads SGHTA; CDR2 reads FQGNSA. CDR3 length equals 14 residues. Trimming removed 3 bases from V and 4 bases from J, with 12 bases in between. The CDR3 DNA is TGTGCCAGCAGCTTGGACACAGCCGTAGAGACCCAGTACTTC. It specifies CASSLDTAVETQYF. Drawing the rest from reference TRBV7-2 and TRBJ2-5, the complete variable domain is GAGVSQSPSNKVTEKGKDVELRCDPISGHTALYWYRQSLGQGLEFLIYFQGNSAPDKSGLPSDRFSAERTGGSVSTLTIQRTQQEDSAVYLCASSLDTAVETQYFGPGTRLLVL.

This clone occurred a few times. For the CDR3, the DNA is TGTGCCATCAGTGAGGAGGGGGACTATGGCTACACCTTC. It yields the protein CAISEEGDYGYTF. This sequence joins TRBV10-3 and TRBJ1-2, with D perhaps matching TRBD1 (6 bases). Trimming took 2 bases from V and 3 from J, leaving 7 bases between them. CDR1 and CDR2 from the germline V gene are ENHRY and SYGVKD. The CDR3 has 13 residues.

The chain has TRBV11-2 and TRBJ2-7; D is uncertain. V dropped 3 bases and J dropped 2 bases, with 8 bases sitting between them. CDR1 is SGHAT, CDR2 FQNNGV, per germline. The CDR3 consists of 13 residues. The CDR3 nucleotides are TGTGCCAGCAGCTTGTACAGTGCCTACGAGCAGTACTTC. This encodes CASSLYSAYEQYF.